Listed below are T cell receptor beta chains from one sample, sequenced in a study of T cell changes during pregnancy in multiple sclerosis. Produced via immunoSEQ multiplex PCR; TCRdb's table is partial and in-frame only. The sample has tens of thousands of clones, approximately 91% seen once. The sequencing here drew on CD4+ T cells from peripheral blood mononuclear cells, taken after pregnancy. Receptor source: a female donor in good health, enrolled as a control in a pregnancy study. Both conserved end residues are part of each CDR3. D genes are given only for firm matches. Clone size, where shown, is once, few, many, or a class for clones that have expanded.

>NA|TRBV15|NA|TRBJ2-1
CATSRDPSSGSYNEQFF
TGTGCCACCAGCAGAGATCCGAGTAGCGGATCCTACAATGAGCAGTTCTTC
>NA|TRBV7-9|NA|TRBJ1-1
CASSPLGEGMNTEAFF
TGTGCCAGCAGCCCCCTCGGGGAGGGGATGAACACTGAAGCTTTCTTT
>NA|TRBV9|NA|TRBJ1-3
CASSAGAGNTIYF
TGTGCCAGCAGCGCGGGGGCTGGAAACACCATATATTTT
>TRBD1|TRBV6-1|once|TRBJ1-2
CASSDTGGAYGYTF
TGTGCCAGCAGTGACACAGGGGGGGCCTATGGCTACACCTTC
>TRBD1|TRBV9|NA|TRBJ2-2
CASRGRGPNTGELFF
TGTGCCAGCAGGGGCAGGGGGCCGAACACCGGGGAGCTGTTTTTT
>NA|TRBV12-5|NA|TRBJ1-1
CASGTTGMNTEAFF
TGTGCTAGTGGTACCACAGGGATGAACACTGAAGCTTTCTTT
>NA|TRBV5-6|NA|TRBJ1-1
CASSSMGGTEAFF
TGTGCCAGCAGCTCTATGGGGGGCACTGAAGCTTTCTTT
>TRBD1|TRBV5-1|NA|TRBJ1-4
CASSLTGGNEKLFF
TGCGCCAGCAGCTTGACAGGGGGGAATGAAAAACTGTTTTTT
>TRBD1|TRBV30|NA|TRBJ1-1
CAWSVRFGRTGGMSTEAFF
TGTGCCTGGAGTGTACGGTTCGGAAGGACAGGGGGAATGAGCACTGAAGCTTTCTTT
>TRBD1|TRBV7-2|NA|TRBJ1-1
CASSNRLGTGAEAFF
TGTGCCAGCAGCAACCGACTAGGGACAGGGGCTGAAGCTTTCTTT